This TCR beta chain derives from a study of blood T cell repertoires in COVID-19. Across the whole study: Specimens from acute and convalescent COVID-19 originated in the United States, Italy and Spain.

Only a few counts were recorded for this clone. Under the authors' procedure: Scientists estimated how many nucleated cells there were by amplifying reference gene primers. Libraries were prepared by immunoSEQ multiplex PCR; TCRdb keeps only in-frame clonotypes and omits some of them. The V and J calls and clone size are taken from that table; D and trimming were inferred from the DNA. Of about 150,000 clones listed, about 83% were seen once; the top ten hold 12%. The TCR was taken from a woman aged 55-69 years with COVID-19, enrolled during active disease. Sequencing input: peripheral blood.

CDR3 region: CASSLLIGQGTGELFF. The CDR3 coding sequence is TGTGCCAGCAGTTTATTGATTGGACAGGGGACCGGGGAGCTGTTTTTT. The chain is built from TRBV27 and TRBJ2-2; TRBD1 matches at 9 bases. This CDR3 is built from 16 residues. Germline lookup yields CDR1 MNHEY and CDR2 SMNVEV (reference sequence). Germline trimming cut 1 base from V and 5 bases from J; bases unmatched to any gene: 5.